These 25 T cell receptor beta chains were sequenced from one sample in a study of T-cell reconstitution after alpha-beta-depleted transplantation in children. During its preparation, the TCRbeta library received unique molecular identifiers. TCRdb analysed the PCR reads with MiXCR anew, one entry per CDR3 protein. The sample records hundreds of thousands of distinct CDR3 sequences, approximately 15% being singletons. The sequencing here drew on PBMCs from the stem cell graft donor, taken from the stem cell graft. Receptors originate from a human donor who donated a stem cell graft to a child with acute myeloid leukemia.

This clonotype was counted ten times or more. The chain combines TRBV27 with TRBJ1-4; D unclear. Looked up from germline, CDR1 is MNHEY and CDR2 is SMNVEV (reference sequence). The CDR3 is 16 residues long. V lost 2 bases and J lost 0, with 10 bases in between. DNA of the CDR3: TGTGCCAGCAGTTTACGGCGACTTTCAACTAATGAAAAACTGTTTTTT. Its protein product is CASSLRRLSTNEKLFF.

This chain uses TRBV5-1 with TRBJ1-6; 7 nucleotides agree with TRBD1. This CDR3 spans 14 amino acids. The germline CDR1 and CDR2 sequences are SGHRS and YFSETQ. J was trimmed by 5 bases and V by 2 bases; bases with no gene match: 1. CDR3 DNA sequence: TGCGCCAGCAGCTTCAGGGGGAATAATTCACCCCTCCACTTT. Amino acid sequence: CASSFRGNNSPLHF.

This clonotype has ten or more counts. The J gene is TRBJ1-1, the V gene TRBV5-5; D gene unclear. From germline, CDR1 is SGHKS and CDR2 YYEKEE (reference sequence). Trimming pared 0 bases from V and 5 bases from J, leaving 11 bases between. The CDR3 totals 14 residues. The CDR3 bases are TGTGCCAGCAGCTTGGTGGCAGCGGGGACTGAAGCTTTCTTT. This translates into CASSLVAAGTEAFF.

The sample holds many counts of this clonotype. CDR3 nucleotide sequence: TGTGCCAGCAGCTTTTTCAGTTGGGACACTGAAGCTTTCTTT. Amino acid sequence: CASSFFSWDTEAFF. The rearrangement links TRBV7-2 to TRBJ1-1; D not resolved. The CDR3 length is 14 residues. Trimming stripped 3 bases from V and 3 bases from J, with 11 bases between. Germline CDR1 is SGHTA and CDR2 is FQGNSA.

This clonotype has more than one count but fewer than ten. The chain carries TRBV12-3 or TRBV12-4 and TRBJ2-3; 8 bases line up with TRBD1. The J segment lost 6 bases and the V segment lost 5 bases, leaving 10 bases of the junction unmatched. CDR3 length: 15 residues. CDR3 in DNA: TGTGCCAGCAGTGGACAGGGTGCCCTTAGTGATACGCAGTATTTT. Translating it yields CASSGQGALSDTQYF.

A few counts support this clonotype. V gene TRBV6-5 combines with J gene TRBJ2-1; the match to TRBD2 covers 14 bases. The CDR3 consists of 15 residues. Germline CDR1 is MNHEY and CDR2 is SVGAGI. V trimming: 4 bases; J trimming: 5 bases; junction bases outside the gene matches: 1. For the CDR3, the DNA is TGTGCCAGCAGTTGGACTAGCGGGGGGAACAATGAGCAGTTCTTC. Translating gives CASSWTSGGNNEQFF.

This clonotype has only a few counts. CDR3 nucleotide sequence: TGCAGCGTTGATCAGGGGGTCGGGGAGACCCAGTACTTC. It encodes CSVDQGVGETQYF. The rearrangement uses TRBV29-1 and TRBJ2-5; TRBD1 matches 7 bases. V lost 3 bases, J lost 5 bases, and 6 bases stayed unmatched. The germline gives CDR1 SQVTM, CDR2 ANQGSEA. The CDR3 runs to 13 residues.

This clonotype came up many times. The rearrangement uses TRBV7-2 and TRBJ2-3; D possibly corresponds to TRBD2 (5 bases). This CDR3 contains 12 residues. Germline V gives CDR1 SGHTA, CDR2 FQGNSA. Trimming took 6 bases from V and 6 from J, leaving 10 bases between them. CDR3 amino acids: CASRGVADTQYF. As DNA, the CDR3 is TGTGCCAGCAGGGGAGTCGCTGATACGCAGTATTTT.

The chain has TRBV7-2 and TRBJ1-1; a possible D gene is TRBD1 (5 bases). There are 16 residues in the CDR3. Germline CDR1 SGHTA, CDR2 FQGNSA. Trimming shortened V by 1 base and J by 1 base, and 13 bases separated the two germline ends. The CDR3 nucleotides read TGTGCCAGCAGCTTAGTTGGCGGGGCCGGGAACACTGAAGCTTTCTTT. Protein product: CASSLVGGAGNTEAFF.

V gene TRBV6-5 combines with J gene TRBJ2-1; weak D call: TRBD2 (5 bases). Germline V CDR1 and CDR2: MNHEY, SVGAGI. Trimming took 5 bases from V and 4 from J, leaving 9 bases between them. There are 13 residues in the CDR3. CDR3 in DNA: TGTGCCAGCAGTAACGGGATATACAATGAGCAGTTCTTC. Its translation is CASSNGIYNEQFF.

The genes are TRBV29-1 and TRBJ2-1; D could derive from TRBD1 or TRBD2 (5 bases each). Germline assignment: CDR1 SQVTM and CDR2 ANQGSEA. The CDR3 runs to 12 residues. Trimming took 6 bases from V and 6 from J, leaving 12 bases between them. The CDR3 bases are TGCAGCGTGCAAGAGGGGATCAATGAGCAGTTCTTC. This sequence encodes CSVQEGINEQFF.

This clonotype was seen only a few times. A much larger clone differs from this one at a single base, so this may be a read error. The chain is built from TRBV20-1 and TRBJ2-3; TRBD1 matches at 10 bases. The V gene end was trimmed by 3 bases and the J gene end by 2 bases; junction bases not matched to a gene: 14. This CDR3 has 18 amino acids. Germline V gives CDR1 DFQATT, CDR2 SNEGSKA (reference sequence). The CDR3 DNA follows: TGCAGTGCTAGGGATAATCATTGGGACAGGGGACCCACAGATACGCAGTATTTT. This gives the protein CSARDNHWDRGPTDTQYF.

The chain links TRBV10-3 to TRBJ2-1, with D possibly being TRBD1 or TRBD2 (5 bases each). CDR1 and CDR2 from the germline V gene are ENHRY and SYGVKD. This CDR3 is built from 14 residues. The germline V and J ends were trimmed by 10 bases and 2 bases, with 15 bases remaining between them. DNA of the CDR3: TGTGCCACCCAGGCGGTGGGGGCCTACAATGAGCAGTTCTTC. It specifies CATQAVGAYNEQFF.

This clonotype was recorded a few times. The chain combines TRBV24-1 with TRBJ2-1; no clear D. The CDR3 consists of 15 residues. Germline CDR1 KGHDR, CDR2 SFDVKD. Trimming shortened V by 5 bases and J by 1 base, and 11 bases separated the two germline ends. CDR3 in amino acids: CATSVGRSSYNEQFF. The DNA for the CDR3 is TGTGCCACCAGTGTTGGACGTAGTTCCTACAATGAGCAGTTCTTC.

The chain carries TRBV5-1 and TRBJ2-1, with D possibly being TRBD2 (7 bases). This CDR3 region has 15 residues. Trimming removed 7 bases from V and 3 bases from J, with 17 bases in between. Germline V gene sequence: CDR1 SGHRS, CDR2 YFSETQ. CDR3 bases: TGCGCCAGCCGAGAAGGGGGGGCCGGCTACAATGAGCAGTTCTTC. It codes for CASREGGAGYNEQFF.

This chain connects TRBV5-1 to TRBJ2-1; a possible D gene is TRBD2 (8 bases). This CDR3 is built from 17 residues. Germline-derived CDR1 and CDR2 are SGHRS and YFSETQ. V dropped 5 bases and J dropped 2 bases, with 20 bases sitting between them. DNA of the CDR3: TGCGCCAGCAGGGAAAGGGGGCGCGGGAGGACCTACAATGAGCAGTTCTTC. It translates to CASRERGRGRTYNEQFF.

The V and J genes are TRBV6-5 and TRBJ2-5, with D possibly being TRBD1 (5 bases). Trimming stripped 0 bases from V and 2 bases from J, with 7 bases between. The CDR3 covers 14 residues. CDR1 and CDR2 from the germline V gene are MNHEY and SVGAGI. The CDR3 sequence: CASSYSRQQETQYF. In DNA, the CDR3 is TGTGCCAGCAGTTACTCGAGACAGCAAGAGACCCAGTACTTC.

This clonotype was observed at least ten times. The chain uses TRBV7-2 and TRBJ2-1; 12 bases map to TRBD2. The germline CDR1 and CDR2 sequences are SGHTA and FQGNSA. V lost 5 bases to trimming and J lost 8 bases; unmatched junction nucleotides: 7. This CDR3 has 15 amino acids. CDR3 amino acids: CASSPSLAGGHEQFF. CDR3 nucleotide sequence: TGTGCCAGCAGCCCCTCGCTAGCGGGGGGGCATGAGCAGTTCTTC.

The genes are TRBV11-2 and TRBJ1-3, with D unresolved. Germline V gives CDR1 SGHAT, CDR2 FQNNGV. V was clipped by 4 bases and J by 2 bases, with 9 bases between them. The CDR3 contains 14 residues. CDR3 sequence reads: CASSSGLTGNTIYF. As DNA, the CDR3 is TGTGCCAGCAGCTCAGGACTTACTGGAAACACCATATATTTT.

This clonotype has a count of ten or more. V and J are TRBV27 and TRBJ1-6, with D perhaps TRBD1 (5 bases). Germline CDR1 and CDR2: MNHEY and SMNVEV (reference sequence). The CDR3 is made up of 12 amino acids. Trimming took 8 bases from V and 6 from J, leaving 8 bases between them. CDR3 residues: CASARGNSPLHF. Written as DNA, the CDR3 is TGTGCCAGCGCTAGGGGTAATTCACCCCTCCACTTT.

This clonotype was observed a handful of times. The chain has TRBV5-5 and TRBJ1-1; D gene unclear. This CDR3 has 16 amino acids. With 0 bases removed from V and 3 bases from J, the gap between germline ends came to 15 bases. Looked up from germline, CDR1 is SGHKS and CDR2 is YYEKEE (reference sequence). The CDR3 DNA follows: TGTGCCAGCAGCTTGGGTCATGGCAGTGGTGACACTGAAGCTTTCTTT. Its protein is CASSLGHGSGDTEAFF.

A few counts support this clonotype. The chain recombines TRBV20-1 with TRBJ1-4; D is undetermined. The ends were cut back, 0 bases at V and 15 bases at J, with 20 bases in the middle. The germline V gene has CDR1 DFQATT and CDR2 SNEGSKA (reference sequence). The CDR3 extends over 14 amino acids. CDR3 region: CSARDPGLKSSMFF. Here the CDR3 DNA reads TGCAGTGCTAGAGACCCCGGGTTAAAGAGCTCAATGTTTTTT.

The V gene is TRBV18, the J gene TRBJ2-7; the match to TRBD2 covers 8 bases. Germline V gene sequence: CDR1 KGHSH, CDR2 LQKENI. There are 15 residues in the CDR3. With 1 base clipped from V and 1 base from J, the junction kept 3 bases outside the gene matches. CDR3 bases: TGTGCCAGCTCACCACGAGCGGGGGTTTCCTACGAGCAGTACTTC. This codes for CASSPRAGVSYEQYF. The full variable domain, rest sourced from reference TRBV18 and TRBJ2-7, is NAGVMQNPRHLVRRRGQEARLRCSPMKGHSHVYWYRQLPEEGLKFMVYLQKENIIDESGMPKERFSAEFPKEGPSILRIQQVVRGDSAAYFCASSPRAGVSYEQYFGPGTRLTVT.

The chain combines TRBV27 with TRBJ2-5; 7 nucleotides agree with TRBD1. V was clipped by 0 bases and J by 4 bases; unmatched bases: 5. The CDR3 length is 15 residues. CDR1 MNHEY and CDR2 SMNVEV come from the germline V gene (reference sequence). Written as DNA, the CDR3 is TGTGCCAGCAGTTTATCCCCTAGACAGGGAGAGACCCAGTACTTC. Residues: CASSLSPRQGETQYF.

This clonotype was found many times. The chain is built from TRBV6-5 and TRBJ2-3; perhaps TRBD2 as D (5 bases). Between the trimmed V and J ends, which lost 5 bases and 0 bases, there was a span of 15 bases. CDR1 and CDR2 (germline): MNHEY, SVGAGI. The CDR3 loop spans 16 amino acids. The CDR3, as DNA: TGTGCCAGCAGTCCCTCACTGTGGACTAGCACAGATACGCAGTATTTT. Residues: CASSPSLWTSTDTQYF.